This T cell receptor beta chain originates from a study of OX40 agonist ivuxolimab in advanced cancers. Study overall: With a range of about 23 to 90, age averaged approximately 64 years, and more than 75% were male.

Generated by immunoSEQ multiplex PCR, the TCRdb table keeps only in-frame clones and is missing some. The sample has around 80,000 clones, roughly nine tenths seen once; the top ten hold around 0.18%. As to this clone: Antigen specificity is unknown.

The CDR3 spans 15 residues. V lost 4 bases, J lost 2 bases, and 5 bases stayed unmatched. Looked up from germline, CDR1 is LNHDA and CDR2 is SQIVND (reference sequence). Whole-study results and caveats: The study found that CD8+ T cells averaged more expanded clones than CD4+.

Baseline was the first blood sampling point, followed by cycle 4 day 1 and cycle 7 day 1. Sample: CD4+ or CD8+ T cells sorted from blood, taken in a trial of the OX40 agonist ivuxolimab. The chain recombines TRBV19 with TRBJ2-1; the match to TRBD1 covers 7 bases. This receptor was identified in an adult with an advanced solid tumor such as melanoma, head and neck, liver or kidney cancer. CDR3 nucleotide sequence: TGTGCCAGTAGTACTGGGACAGTAACCTACAATGAGCAGTTCTTC. Translating it yields CASSTGTVTYNEQFF.